This entry describes one T cell receptor (beta chain). Its binding antigen is unknown. The sample holds no much larger clone one base away, and base qualities are not on file. The sample comes from a study of shared clonotypes between healthy human individuals (dated by TCRdb to the early 2020s). Background on the whole study: Three men and two women, aged 18 to 49 years, made up the cohort. For each donor, CD4 naive and CD4 memory were each run on three plates, CD8 naive on two plates, and CD8 memory on one plate. Blood TCR repertoires of roughly 5 healthy adults were deeply sequenced to estimate repertoire size and the extent of clonotype sharing between individuals. Different laboratories and diverse techniques were used to prepare libraries and sequence TCR repertoires, to increase sequencing depth and limit assay-specific biases. Each donor's leukapheresis produced roughly between roughly 0.85 and 9 billion PBMCs. General findings and caveats noted by the study authors: Even with the large sequencing depth, rarefaction of the sorted-subset datasets indicated that sequencing was incomplete. Sampling was limited to blood, and TCR repertoires in tissue likely differ from TCR repertoires in blood. Naive subsets generally had larger estimated clonotype richness than memory subsets. The genetic and exposure-history diversity represented was limited by the small number of donors. Pairwise subsampling led to the expectation that sequencing depth would affect the degree of clonotype sharing among donors. Sharing across several donors was observed for around 5% of naive CD4, about 3.2% of naive CD8, about 2.3% of memory CD4, and roughly 0.4% of memory CD8 clonotypes. Compared with non-shared clonotypes, clonotypes shared by all four sorted-subset donors had higher generation probabilities.

The donors were healthy, HIV-negative adults who had no recently reported acute infections or vaccinations. All donors were Caucasian adults living in Nashville, Tennessee, USA. CD4+ T cells were enriched by magnetic negative selection, after which naive cells were positively selected on CD45RA and the negative fraction was taken as the memory subset. Blood was collected by leukapheresis, and PBMCs were isolated by Ficoll-Histopaque density gradient centrifugation and then cryopreserved in liquid nitrogen vapor phase. Purity and quantity of every magnetically sorted T cell population were checked by analytical flow cytometry. Genomic DNA was isolated from each sorted fraction and quantified by UV absorbance on a Nanodrop 2000c. CDR1 LNHDA and CDR2 SQIVND were looked up in the germline V gene (reference sequence). The cysteine opens and the phenylalanine closes a CDR3 of 15 amino acids. CDR3 DNA is the only sequence kept; it has 45 bases, read in frame from the first base. V is shortened by 7 bases, J by 2 bases, and the region joining them spans 16 bases.

TCR CDR3 regions were amplified from genomic DNA by multiplex PCR using the deep immunoSEQ assay. For each cell subset, the extracted genomic DNA was distributed evenly across all wells of several immunoSEQ 96-well plates, and each plate served as one replicate. For sorted subsets, roughly 200 ng genomic DNA, equal to approximately 30,000 T cell genomes, was loaded into each replicate PCR. Purified libraries were quantified with a Qubit 3.0 fluorometer, sized on a Bioanalyzer 2100, and re-quantified with the KAPA Library Quantification kit. Each immunoSEQ 96-well plate was sequenced on its own single-read 150-cycle Illumina NextSeq 550 flow cell. In the source study's methods: Because only junctional sequences without quality scores were contained in the immunoSEQ output, filtering matching that applied to full-length reads could not be performed. To assign V/J genes and CDR3, sequences were annotated using PyIR, a Python wrapper for IgBLAST v1.9, with IMGT germline references. Any read was removed if the V/J assignment was weak (E-value above 1e-6), the CDR3 was missing, or the read contained stop codons, out-of-frame junctions, or ambiguous translated residues. V3J clonotypes were defined as sequences sharing an identical inferred V gene, J gene, and CDR3 amino acid sequence. Percentage overlap between repertoires was computed as shared unique clonotypes divided by the size of the smaller repertoire. Repertoire richness was assessed with RTK rarefaction, the Chao1 estimator, and Recon v2.1 estimates of unobserved clonotypes. OLGA was used to compute generation probabilities for all TCRbeta clonotypes that the gDNA method yielded from a few donors. This immuneACCESS table, as held by TCRdb, lists in-frame sequences with V and J called but not all clones. Of the missing ones, under half trace to an unresolved V gene in checked studies; the others have no known cause. V, J and clone size reflect that table, while D and trimming were determined from the DNA. The sample profile shows fewer than 3 million clones; less than 95% of them were found once. Clones ranked in the top ten supply about 0.36% of the sample.

The chain couples TRBV19 to TRBJ2-3; the D assignment is uncertain and may be TRBD1 or TRBD2, with 5 bases supporting each. Sequencing was carried out using naive CD4+ T cells from PBMCs. Reading the label with the study, this specimen's cell subset or site is: CD45RA+ positively selected. This TCR was sampled from a man aged 18 to 30 in good health. Some clones in this sample may be carry-over from other donors' samples. The CDR3 region: CASISGTEITDTQYF. DNA sequence: TGTGCCAGTATATCCGGGACGGAGATCACAGATACGCAGTATTTT.